The following is a TCR beta chain sequence with its context. Its cognate antigen has yet to be identified. Base-call qualities are not available, and no considerably larger clone is one nucleotide away. In total, over 600 healthy bone marrow donors made up the cohort. At the time of sampling, every cohort member was nominally healthy, though immune exposures that went unrecorded were likely present. The donor tested CMV seronegative and was one of the 352 seronegative cohort members. A peripheral blood sample was provided by each donor, and peripheral blood mononuclear cells were used for TCR beta sequencing. Genomic DNA was extracted from the blood cell samples with the Qiagen DNeasy Blood Extraction Kit. The sample is drawn from a study of cytomegalovirus exposure and HLA in healthy donors (TCRdb year 2017). With regard to the full study: An earlier analysis of some 500 of the donors reported 276 Gb of sequence data and some 120 million unique TCR beta sequences from around 200 million T cells. Roughly 300 gigabases of sequencing data and 70 million to 85 million unique TCR sequences were included in an early release covering roughly 700 HLA-typed donors. Among the roughly 400 genotyped donors, around 79% belonged to the genetic ancestry cluster associated with self-reported Caucasian donors. The study aimed to test whether cataloging public T cell receptors could reveal signatures of past pathogen exposure. The T cell repertoires of several hundred subjects were profiled by immunosequencing and related to cytomegalovirus serostatus. Along with the 666-subject first cohort, a separate validation cohort of some 130 different subjects was used. High-throughput TCR immunosequencing, statistical association of individual TCRs with disease status, and machine learning were combined to predict cytomegalovirus infection status. To study patterns of TCR occurrence, a later analysis re-analyzed previously published TCR beta repertoires from 650 to 750 donors and added high-resolution HLA genotyping. Rather than drawing on any new phenotypic data, the later analysis identified candidate immune exposures from TCR beta sequences and the way those sequences occurred across donors. In an earlier analysis of around 540 of the donors, high-throughput TCR beta sequencing was used to judge whether each TCR beta V gene segment behaved as functional or pseudogenic. Donor age, sex, ethnicity and CMV serostatus were collected together with the repertoire data. A later genetic analysis used genome-wide SNP genotypes for about three fifths of the roughly 700 donors, treating that subset as a discovery cohort. Every discovery cohort repertoire had been produced on one sequencing platform. HLA typing included class I and class II loci at four-digit resolution. Typing coverage varied by locus: about 620-630 donors for A, B, C, DRB1 and DQB1; approximately 560 for DQA1; about 590 for DPA1; approximately 490 for DPB1. Because of strong linkage in the cohort, a few DR-DQ haplotypes were treated as single units for association and clustering. Among almost 400 genotyped donors of the cohort, an average of around 240,000 unique TCR beta nucleotide sequences were sequenced per donor, 15% to 20% of them non-productive.

The V end loses 4 bases and the J end loses 0 bases, and a stretch of 13 bases separates them. The germline V gene supplies CDR1 SGHRS and CDR2 YFSETQ. The CDR3 runs 16 residues from the cysteine to the phenylalanine. Only the CDR3 part of the read is kept: 48 bases, read in frame from the first base. Libraries were constructed by the immunoSEQ multiplex PCR assay. The multiplex PCR relied on a mix of 60 forward primers for TCR Vbeta segments and 13 reverse primers for TCR Jbeta segments. The CDR3 region of rearranged TCR beta genes was amplified from genomic DNA with a multiplex PCR assay. Amplified TCR beta libraries were sequenced as 87-base-pair reads on the Illumina HiSeq System. The authors' analysis ran thus. In a later analysis, tens of millions of unique TCR beta chains were counted across the 500 to 700 repertoires, and roughly 11 million of these chains were shared by at least two donors. Raw reads were error-corrected and collapsed into unique sequences by a nearest-neighbor algorithm in which closely related sequences were merged to remove PCR and sequencing errors. Alignment of CDR3 sequences to IMGT reference sequences was used to assign V, D and J gene segments. For a sequence to be retained, a match of at least six nucleotides to both a V gene segment and a J gene segment was required. Rearrangements were called productive when the CDR3 lacked stop codons and stayed in frame with V and J; all others were non-productive. CDR3 was defined according to IMGT convention as the region running from the second conserved V-encoded cysteine to the conserved J-encoded phenylalanine. In an earlier analysis of just under 600 of the donors, sequences lacking an unambiguous match to a single V gene segment were excluded. An earlier analysis of over 450 of the donors classified V segments as functional when productive rearrangements were above 56.7% and as segregating when the standard deviation between donors was above 5%. To diagnose cytomegalovirus status from the catalog of TCR beta chain sequences, a statistical classification framework was built. A later analysis assigned V and J genes by comparing TCR nucleotide sequences with IMGT/GENE-DB human TR gene sequences. In a later analysis, CDR3 sequences and most-parsimonious VDJ recombination scenarios were assigned using the TCRdist pipeline. In a later analysis, every TCR beta chain was defined by the combination of its CDR3 amino acid sequence and its V-gene family, and reads without a unique V-gene family were dropped. A later analysis removed 592 highly shared, low-generation-probability nucleotide sequences to deal with suspected cross-contamination and a sequencing artifact. In a later analysis, a clonal expansion index for each public chain was calculated from normalized within-repertoire ranks of inferred template counts. Generation probabilities in a later analysis came from a VDJ recombination model fitted to out-of-frame rearrangements, and those results were checked against IGoR. In a later analysis, hypergeometric tests were used to score TCR-TCR, TCR-HLA and TCR-CMV co-occurrence, with a repertoire-size bias correction applied to TCR pairs. To estimate false discovery rates, a later analysis permuted the HLA or CMV assignments 20 times. In a later analysis, co-occurring TCRs were grouped using DBSCAN, and TCRdist sequence similarity was added for clustering within HLA-allele-positive subsets. Repertoires with fewer than 30,000 or more than 120,000 public chains were left out of co-occurrence clustering, as were a handful of repertoires with anomalous nucleotide sharing. TCRdb obtained this table from immuneACCESS and retained in-frame rearrangements with V and J assigned. These tables miss some clones; where compared with another copy, unresolved V genes account for less than half of the shortfall, and the remainder is unexplained. The DNA was the basis for D and trimming; V, J and clone size are from that table. Here the sample has 120,000 to 150,000 clones; 75% to 90% occur a single time. Over 1% of the sample is in the top ten clones.

Results and caveats for the whole study, not just this receptor: While some public TCRs were present in many individuals, most TCR sequences turned up only very rarely across donors. When HLA alleles, especially DR and DQ, strongly co-occurred, TCR associations were difficult to assign to individual alleles. A total of fewer than 200 TCR beta chains were listed by the study as associated with cytomegalovirus. The authors suggested that the approach could potentially be generalized to other disease states and immunological phenotypes. In a later genetic analysis, a missense DCLRE1C variant was associated with V-gene and J-gene trimming of TCR beta chains, and the association was replicated in an independent cohort. According to a later genetic analysis, donors in an Asian-associated ancestry cluster had fewer N-insertions in productive TCRs than the roughly 660-donor mean. Several of the top co-occurrence clusters appeared to be linked to parvovirus B19, influenza, CMV and Epstein-Barr virus, according to a later analysis. The earlier analysis of a few hundred of the donors excluded roughly 16 rarely observed V segments, including chromosome 9 orphons, because counts were too low. Specific HLA alleles were associated with 15,000 to 20,000 TCR beta sequences at a false discovery rate of 0.05 in a later analysis. In an earlier analysis of around 500 of the donors, most TCR beta V segments appeared in productive rearrangements about 87% or about 30% of the time, broadly matching IMGT annotations. Presence/absence analyses assumed roughly uniform sequencing depth across donors, an assumption that may not hold. A later analysis found that HLA-associated TCR beta chains were more clonally expanded and had lower generation probabilities than equally common non-associated chains. According to a later analysis, TCR association rates differed among HLA loci, with DRB1 alleles showing the most associated TCRs and HLA-C alleles showing the fewest. Most CMV-associated TCR beta chains appeared to be HLA-restricted in a later analysis, and the HLA associations seemed to be driven largely by CMV exposure. The only immune exposure information available for the cohort was CMV serostatus. The sequencing pipeline was judged likely to have produced a cluster of highly shared sequence variants as a technical artifact. The classifier was reported to diagnose cytomegalovirus status with high specificity and sensitivity in both the original and validation cohorts. Because some donors lacked HLA typing at each locus, the association tests relied only on the typed subset. Correlated functional status among segregating V segments might reflect linkage disequilibrium, but an unknown experimental factor could not be ruled out. Some IMGT-functional V segments, including TRBV6-2 and TRBV6-3, could not be told apart with the 87-base-pair reads, so those segments were excluded. A further reported finding was that TCR beta sequences accurately predicted the HLA-A and HLA-B alleles for most subjects in the first cohort. Only TCR beta chains were sequenced in this cohort, and the absence of alpha or paired-chain data limited detectable features. Three of the identified cytomegalovirus-associated TCR beta chains were confirmed in vitro to be specific for cytomegalovirus antigens.

This receptor was obtained from a female donor in good health and CMV-seronegative. The sequence joins TRBV5-1 to TRBJ1-4; TRBD1 is possibly the D segment (6 matching bases). Sample: PBMCs. The CDR3 region has the sequence CASSRQGIATNEKLFF. The sequenced DNA: TGCGCCAGCAGCCGCCAGGGGATTGCAACTAATGAAAAACTGTTTTTT.